The T cell receptor (beta chain) under discussion was sequenced for a study of T cell responses to AZD1222 COVID-19 vaccine (TCRdb year 2021). About the study as a whole: TCR sequencing was performed for roughly 250 trial participants, of whom around 200 were given two doses of AZD1222 and some 26 were given two doses of MenACWY control vaccine. Trial participants were enrolled by age into subgroups of 18-55, 56-69 and 70-plus years, and about 150, 27 and 61 TCR-sequenced participants, respectively, were included in these subgroups.

Results and caveats for the whole study, not just this receptor: Conclusions about previously exposed vaccinees are limited because only five to seven AZD1222 recipients were SARS-CoV-2 seropositive at baseline. Because no samples from the day 14 peak response were available, repertoires could be characterized only after the peak T cell response. Reportedly, close to half of the unique spike-specific TCRs recognized epitopes lying outside the regions that are mutated in the B.1.351 and B.1.1.7 variants. In the small 56-69-year group, the increase in depth fell short of significance, most likely because of low power. Most participants were white British and females outnumbered males, and the authors suggested that clonal diversity may have been underestimated. The vaccine-associated CD4 TCRs covered the entire spike protein, and the dominant responses fell in regions 160-218 and 743-854. Spike-specific TCR breadth and depth rose significantly after two AZD1222 doses compared with day 0 and with MenACWY recipients.

This specimen's time point label, interpreted: about 28 days (+/-7) after the second vaccine dose. AZD1222 recipients with second doses at about 4 weeks or about 12 weeks were pooled, because spike-specific TCR depth and breadth did not differ between schedules. The vaccinee samples were drawn from two UK trials, COV001 and COV002, one of which was a single-blind randomized controlled phase 2/3 trial testing AZD1222 (ChAdOx1 nCoV-19) in healthy adults. For TCRbeta chain sequencing, PBMC samples from trial participants were taken at day 0 and at day 28 after the second dose. The CDR3 regions of human TCRbeta chains were subjected to immunosequencing. As for how the authors treated the data: Repertoire TCRs were matched against a reference library of SARS-CoV-2-specific TCRs generated with the MIRA antigen-specificity platform. Breadth was defined as the fraction of unique TCRs that were SARS-CoV-2-associated. Depth was defined as the fraction of total T cells that were SARS-CoV-2-associated. Using the MIRA data, each spike-specific TCR was mapped to the spike region that the TCR reacts to and placed in a CD4 or CD8 class. Log10-transformed breadth and depth values were compared by one-way ANOVA with Sidak's multiple comparisons tests. This is the immuneACCESS table as TCRdb keeps it, with only in-frame sequences that have V and J called. A part of the clones is gone; compared with another copy, unresolved V genes explain less than half, and the rest is unexplained. V, J and clone size were drawn from that table, and D and trimming were deduced from the DNA. In this sample the table shows about 93,000 clones, 85% to 90% of which occur a single time. Less than 3% of the sample is held by the ten biggest clonotypes.

As to this clone: Its cognate antigen has yet to be identified. The input lacks base qualities; no much larger clone sits a single base away.

CDR1 is given as MDHEN and CDR2 as SYDVKM, both from the germline V gene. V is reduced by 6 bases and J by 1 base, leaving a spacing of 12 bases between them. The CDR3 contains 14 residues, cysteine and phenylalanine counted. The DNA shown is the 42-base CDR3, in frame from base 1. The clonotype comes from an adult who received the AZD1222 COVID-19 vaccine. This specimen consisted of peripheral blood, obtained 28 days after the second AZD1222 dose. The chain is made from TRBV28 and TRBJ1-2; no D gene can be assigned with confidence. The base sequence is TGTGCCAGCAGCGAACACAGACTTAACTATGGCTACACCTTC. This codes for CASSEHRLNYGYTF.